The clone carrying this T cell receptor (beta chain) was observed a few times. The target antigen is unknown. The data originate from a study of T-cell memory formation after mild COVID-19. Across the whole study: Largely, the TCR clusters proved donor specific.

Overall study results and limits: Nothing showed for sure that second-wave clones peaking on day 37 were SARS-CoV-2 specific. That cross-reactive memory joined was suggested by some responding clones appearing in pre-infection memory.

Constant-segment primers were used for 5'RACE, and the resulting TCR alpha and TCR beta cDNA libraries carried sample barcodes and UMIs. TCRdb reprocessed the 5' RACE reads with MiXCR, giving one entry per CDR3 protein. The data contain 540,000 or so distinct CDR3 sequences, roughly 21% of them singletons. CDR1 is SGDLS, CDR2 YYNGEE, per germline. There are 12 residues in the CDR3. The V and J ends lost 4 bases and 4 bases respectively, with 7 bases between them. V and J are TRBV9 and TRBJ2-3; D call uncertain. The sequencing input was PBMCs or a T cell subset sorted from them (not recorded which). This sequence originates from an adult woman who had mild COVID-19 (a few samples of this study predate the infection). Cell type and time point are not known. CDR3: CASSKNSDTQYF. The CDR3 coding sequence is TGTGCCAGCAGCAAGAATTCAGATACGCAGTATTTT.